This entry lists 21 T cell receptor beta chains sequenced from one sample in a study of early T cells in non-severe SARS-CoV-2 infection. Using its own MiXCR run on the 5' RACE reads, TCRdb lists one record per CDR3 protein. The repertoire holds about 83,000 distinct CDR3 sequences, with roughly an eighth as singletons. Specimen: whole blood. These receptors all come from an adult who was a healthcare worker with PCR-confirmed SARS-CoV-2 infection or an uninfected control (not recorded which).

The chain carries TRBV7-2 and TRBJ2-3; D is uncertain. This CDR3 comprises 13 residues. The ends were cut back, 1 base at V and 5 bases at J, with 7 bases in the middle. The V gene's germline CDR1 is SGHTA and CDR2 FQGNSA. DNA for the CDR3: TGTGCCAGCAGCTTAGTCATGGGAGATACGCAGTATTTT. Translating gives CASSLVMGDTQYF.

The rearrangement uses TRBV10-2 and TRBJ1-2, with 7 positions matching TRBD1. Germline CDR1 and CDR2: WSHSY and SAAADI. The CDR3 is made up of 13 amino acids. The V and J ends lost 10 bases and 4 bases, in that order; junction bases with no gene match: 9. CDR3 sequence reads: CATATGLGYGYTF. CDR3 nucleotide sequence: TGCGCCACCGCGACAGGGCTGGGCTATGGCTACACCTTC.

This clonotype showed up many times. The chain couples TRBV4-2 to TRBJ2-5; no firm D call. Germline V gene sequence: CDR1 LGHNA, CDR2 YNFKEQ. Trimming took off 4 bases at V and 5 bases at J, with 17 bases between the two ends. The CDR3 is made up of 15 amino acids. CDR3 sequence reads: CASSPSQSTEETQYF. The CDR3 DNA reads TGTGCCAGCAGCCCAAGCCAGTCGACCGAGGAGACCCAGTACTTC.

The rearrangement uses TRBV6-5 and TRBJ2-5; TRBD1 might be the D (6 bases). Per the germline V gene, CDR1 is MNHEY and CDR2 is SVGAGI. The CDR3 consists of 16 residues. The V gene lost 0 bases and the J gene lost 3 bases, with 14 bases spanning the gap. DNA for the CDR3: TGTGCCAGCAGTTACTCGACAGGCCGTCGAGAAGAGACCCAGTACTTC. Translated, it gives CASSYSTGRREETQYF.

This clonotype appeared a few times. The rearrangement uses TRBV5-1 and TRBJ2-5; D gene ambiguous. Germline V gives CDR1 SGHRS, CDR2 YFSETQ. CDR3 size: 12 residues. V lost 0 bases and J 5 bases, leaving 5 bases between the germline ends. The CDR3, as DNA: TGCGCCAGCAGCTTGGCCAAGGAGACCCAGTACTTC. It specifies CASSLAKETQYF.

This clonotype was counted between two and nine times. The chain employs TRBV27 and TRBJ1-1; 7 nucleotides line up with TRBD1. V gave up 3 bases and J gave up 6 bases; unmatched junction bases: 7. The CDR3 covers 14 residues. In germline, CDR1 is MNHEY, CDR2 SMNVEV (reference sequence). The CDR3, as DNA: TGTGCCAGCAGTTTCTGGGACAGAGCCGCTGAAGCTTTCTTT. It yields the protein CASSFWDRAAEAFF.

In regard to this clonotype: The junction and the germline gene differ at one end; a read error may be behind it. The V and J genes are TRBV20-1 and TRBJ1-2; D is unclear. Germline assignment: CDR1 DFQATT and CDR2 SNEGSKA (reference sequence). The CDR3 totals 12 residues. CDR3 protein: CSVRDLSYGYTF. CDR3 DNA: TGCAGTGTTAGAGATTTGTCTTATGGCTACACCTTC.

The chain combines TRBV9 with TRBJ2-1, with unresolved D. The CDR3 runs to 14 residues. The germline gives CDR1 SGDLS, CDR2 YYNGEE. Trimming stripped 0 bases from V and 3 bases from J, with 7 bases between. The CDR3 region has the DNA TGTGCCAGCAGCGTAGGCCACAGCTACAATGAGCAGTTCTTC. Translated: CASSVGHSYNEQFF. The complete variable domain, with remaining parts taken from reference TRBV9 and TRBJ2-1, reads DSGVTQTPKHLITATGQRVTLRCSPRSGDLSVYWYQQSLDQGLQFLIQYYNGEERAKGNILERFSAQQFPDLHSELNLSSLELGDSALYFCASSVGHSYNEQFFGPGTRLTVL.

This clonotype turned up a few times. This chain connects TRBV27 to TRBJ1-1; D not certain. Trimming removed 3 bases at V and 4 bases at J, with 15 bases between. Germline V lookup: CDR1 MNHEY, CDR2 SMNVEV (reference sequence). This CDR3 has 15 residues. DNA of the CDR3: TGTGCCAGCAGTTTGGCGGGGAAATGGGCCACTGAAGCTTTCTTT. Translating gives CASSLAGKWATEAFF.

This clonotype appeared many times. This chain joins TRBV11-2 and TRBJ2-3, with TRBD2 identical over 13 bases. J lost 5 bases, V lost 1 base, and 3 bases had no gene match. CDR3 length equals 16 residues. Per germline, CDR1 SGHAT and CDR2 FQNNGV. In DNA form, the CDR3 reads TGTGCCAGCAGCTTAGGGACTAGCGGGGGACGAGATACGCAGTATTTT. This gives the protein CASSLGTSGGRDTQYF. The whole variable domain, remainder taken from reference TRBV11-2 and TRBJ2-3, is EAGVAQSPRYKIIEKRQSVAFWCNPISGHATLYWYQQILGQGPKLLIQFQNNGVVDDSQLPKDRFSAERLKGVDSTLKIQPAKLEDSAVYLCASSLGTSGGRDTQYFGPGTRLTVL.

This clonotype has just one count. This chain links TRBV7-6 with TRBJ2-5; D may match TRBD1 or TRBD2 (6 bases each). Per germline, CDR1 SGHVS and CDR2 FNYEAQ. The germline V and J ends were trimmed by 5 bases and 5 bases, with 21 bases remaining between them. This CDR3 is built from 16 residues. CDR3 in DNA: TGTGCCAGCAGCAAGGGTCTTCGGAGGGGGGCTGAGACCCAGTACTTC. Its translation is CASSKGLRRGAETQYF. Full variable domain (remainder filled in from reference TRBV7-6 and TRBJ2-5): GAGVSQSPRYKVTKRGQDVALRCDPISGHVSLYWYRQALGQGPEFLTYFNYEAQQDKSGLPNDRFSAERPEGSISTLTIQRTEQRDSAMYRCASSKGLRRGAETQYFGPGTRLLVL.

The table lists this clonotype with a few counts. The V and J genes are TRBV13 and TRBJ2-3; a weak D match, TRBD1 (6 bases). With 7 bases removed from V and 3 bases from J, the gap between germline ends came to 17 bases. Per the germline V gene, CDR1 is PRHDT and CDR2 is FYEKMQ (reference sequence). The CDR3 has 15 amino acids. In nucleotides, the CDR3 is TGTGCCAGCAACACTTTAGGGACAACAACAGATACGCAGTATTTT. Its translation is CASNTLGTTTDTQYF.

This clonotype was detected ten times or more. The chain couples TRBV6-2 or TRBV6-3 to TRBJ2-1, with 7 nucleotides matching TRBD2. V was pared by 6 bases and J by 6 bases, with 8 bases of the junction left unmatched. The CDR3 loop spans 14 amino acids. The germline gives CDR1 MNHEY, CDR2 SVGEGT. Here the CDR3 DNA reads TGTGCCAGCAGCCACTTGGCGGGGGTCAATGAGCAGTTCTTC. Translation gives CASSHLAGVNEQFF.

This clonotype has ten or more counts. The V and J genes are TRBV11-2 and TRBJ1-6, with D unresolved. This CDR3 comprises 13 residues. V dropped 5 bases and J dropped 6 bases, with 8 bases sitting between them. Germline lookup yields CDR1 SGHAT and CDR2 FQNNGV. CDR3 amino acids: CASSRVGNSPLHF. In nucleotides, the CDR3 is TGTGCCAGCAGCCGAGTGGGTAATTCACCCCTCCACTTT.

The chain links TRBV20-1 to TRBJ2-1; TRBD1 agrees at 9 bases. V lost 6 bases and J lost 4; bases outside the gene matches: 10. Germline V gene sequence: CDR1 DFQATT, CDR2 SNEGSKA (reference sequence). CDR3 length: 15 residues. The DNA for the CDR3 is TGCAGTGCACAGGGGGCCGAAACCTATTACAATGAGCAGTTCTTC. It yields the protein CSAQGAETYYNEQFF.

This chain connects TRBV11-2 to TRBJ2-2; D is ambiguous. The CDR3 contains 15 residues. Deletions cut 7 bases from V and 4 bases from J, with 16 bases between. Germline CDR1 is SGHAT and CDR2 is FQNNGV. The DNA for the CDR3 is TGTGCCAGCAACAGCCCGGCATCGGGCACCGGGGAGCTGTTTTTT. Amino acid sequence: CASNSPASGTGELFF.

This clonotype was seen a handful of times. V gene TRBV10-3 combines with J gene TRBJ1-6; D is unclear. Germline loops: CDR1 ENHRY, CDR2 SYGVKD. V was clipped by 0 bases and J by 6 bases, with 9 bases between them. This CDR3 comprises 15 residues. The DNA of the CDR3 is TGTGCCATCAGTGAGTCAGGCCGACTTAATTCACCCCTCCACTTT. It encodes CAISESGRLNSPLHF.

This clonotype occurred a few times. V and J are TRBV20-1 and TRBJ2-5, with 9 nucleotides matching TRBD2. Germline CDR1 DFQATT, CDR2 SNEGSKA (reference sequence). The CDR3 has 16 amino acids. V dropped 2 bases and J dropped 4; count of bases not matched to a gene: 11. The CDR3 nucleotides read TGCAGTGCTAGAAAAGCGGGGGGTGTACACGGAGAGACCCAGTACTTC. Translated, it gives CSARKAGGVHGETQYF.

This clonotype has a count of ten or more. The genes are TRBV19 and TRBJ2-2; TRBD1 matches at 9 bases. The CDR3 extends over 15 amino acids. After removal of 6 bases from V and 5 bases from J, the junction contained 7 bases not matched to a gene. Germline V CDR1 and CDR2: LNHDA, SQIVND (reference sequence). The CDR3 loop reads CASSPGQGGTGELFF. CDR3 DNA: TGTGCCAGTAGCCCGGGACAGGGAGGGACCGGGGAGCTGTTTTTT.

This clonotype appeared a few times. This chain joins TRBV4-3 and TRBJ2-2; D is undetermined. The germline CDR1 and CDR2 sequences are LGHNA and YSLEER. The V end lost 1 base, the J end lost 2 bases, and 8 bases lay between the germline ends. The CDR3 loop spans 15 amino acids. CDR3 in amino acids: CASSQGPENTGELFF. CDR3 nucleotides: TGCGCCAGCAGCCAAGGACCCGAAAACACCGGGGAGCTGTTTTTT.

This clonotype was seen a few times. V is TRBV11-1 and J is TRBJ2-5, with 7 bases matching TRBD1. V gave up 5 bases and J gave up 6 bases; unmatched junction bases: 9. CDR1 and CDR2 (germline): SGHAT, FQDESV (reference sequence). This CDR3 has 14 amino acids. CDR3 nucleotide sequence: TGTGCCAGCAGCCAACAGGGGCGGTCGAAGACCCAGTACTTC. Translating it yields CASSQQGRSKTQYF.